This T cell receptor (beta chain) was sequenced for a study of read filtering for tumor transcriptome and immune sequencing. As for the study in general: TCR-mapped reads were about 3.5 to 11 million with IR-seq versus roughly 75 to 1,300 with RNA-seq.

The length of the CDR3 is 11 residues. From germline, CDR1 is MNHEY and CDR2 SVGEGT. Sampling of bone marrow took place during active disease in every patient. Molecular barcoded adaptors covering alpha/delta and beta/gamma chains were used on roughly 400 ng RNA. TCRdb re-analysed the reads in MiXCR, keeping a single row per CDR3 protein. The sample holds 120,000 or so distinct CDR3 sequences, roughly 13% seen once. Study outcomes and limitations: RNA-seq captured clonotypes less deeply and reliably than IR-seq.

Regarding this clonotype: Its specificity is not known. One base away lies a much larger clone, so this may be a sequencing read error.

The gene calls are TRBV6-2 or TRBV6-3 and TRBJ2-7; D is unresolved. Sequencing was done on a sample of a population of CD138-negative cells sorted from bone marrow. The sequence came from a donor aged 40 or older with multiple myeloma. The DNA of the CDR3 is TGTACCAGCAGTACCGGCTACGAGCAGTACTTC. Translated: CTSSTGYEQYF.